These 8 T cell receptor beta chains originate from one sample sequenced in a study of identical twins. A single record per CDR3 protein comes from TCRdb applying MiXCR to the 5' RACE reads. The sample lists approximately 210,000 distinct CDR3 sequences; around 10% were seen once. Sequenced sample: memory (CD45RO+) T cells sorted from blood. The receptors were sampled from a woman between 18 and 29 years old in good health.

The V and J genes are TRBV6-6 and TRBJ1-1; possibly TRBD1 for D (6 bases). Germline CDR1 reads MNHNY; CDR2 reads SVGAGI (reference sequence). The CDR3 runs to 12 residues. V lost 6 bases and J lost 5, with 10 bases in between. This CDR3 is CASSRGETEAFF. CDR3 nucleotides: TGTGCCAGCAGCAGGGGAGAAACTGAAGCTTTCTTT.

This clonotype was seen repeatedly, ten times or more. V is TRBV20-1 and J is TRBJ1-1; D remains ambiguous. The CDR3 is 14 residues long. Germline V gene sequence: CDR1 DFQATT, CDR2 SNEGSKA (reference sequence). Trimming took 6 bases from V and 1 from J, leaving 15 bases between them. The CDR3 DNA is TGCAGTGCGGAAGCGGACGGGAAGAACACTGAAGCTTTCTTT. It encodes CSAEADGKNTEAFF.

This clonotype occurred many times. The V call is TRBV12-3 or TRBV12-4, the J call TRBJ2-7; D remains unclear. The CDR3 extends over 13 amino acids. Trimming pared 0 bases from V and 4 bases from J, leaving 7 bases between. DNA for the CDR3: TGTGCCAGCAGTTTAGCGGACGGGTACGAGCAGTACTTC. Translation gives CASSLADGYEQYF.

In its sample, this clonotype was seen many times. The chain employs TRBV4-3 and TRBJ2-3, with TRBD2 matching over 13 bases. V shed 4 bases, J shed 4 bases, and the junction held 2 bases outside the gene matches. This CDR3 has 15 residues. Per the germline V gene, CDR1 is LGHNA and CDR2 is YSLEER. CDR3 residues: CASSLLAGGSDTQYF. DNA of the CDR3: TGCGCCAGCAGCCTACTAGCGGGAGGGTCAGATACGCAGTATTTT.

At least ten counts were recorded for this clonotype. The chain has TRBV5-6 and TRBJ2-3; D may be TRBD1 (5 bases). Between the trimmed V and J ends, which lost 2 bases and 1 base, there was a span of 14 bases. Germline V gives CDR1 SGHDT, CDR2 YYEEEE. This CDR3 is 16 amino acids long. CDR3 amino acids: CASSLMGKGGTDTQYF. CDR3 DNA: TGTGCCAGCAGCTTAATGGGGAAAGGGGGCACAGATACGCAGTATTTT.

This clonotype came up a few times. V is TRBV5-6 and J is TRBJ2-1; 11 bases map to TRBD1. The CDR3 length is 16 residues. The trim removed 4 bases at V and 8 bases at J, leaving 11 bases unmatched. Germline V gene data show CDR1 as SGHDT and CDR2 as YYEEEE. CDR3 nucleotides: TGTGCCAGCAGCGCGCCCCCGGGGACAGGGGGGTATGAGCAGTTCTTC. Protein: CASSAPPGTGGYEQFF.

For the CDR3, the DNA is TGTGCCAGCAGTTACGGCGAAAAAGCTAACTATGGCTACACCTTC. This encodes CASSYGEKANYGYTF. This chain links TRBV6-5 with TRBJ1-2, with D unclear. Germline V gives CDR1 MNHEY, CDR2 SVGAGI. The CDR3 loop spans 15 amino acids. Trimming left V 2 bases short and J 0 bases short, with 10 bases between.

This clonotype was picked up many times. The chain has TRBV20-1 and TRBJ2-7; unclear D gene. CDR1 is DFQATT and CDR2 is SNEGSKA in the germline V gene (reference sequence). The ends were cut back, 0 bases at V and 8 bases at J, with 11 bases in the middle. CDR3 length: 12 residues. CDR3 amino acids: CSARDGPPKQYF. CDR3 bases: TGCAGTGCTAGAGACGGGCCACCCAAGCAGTACTTC.